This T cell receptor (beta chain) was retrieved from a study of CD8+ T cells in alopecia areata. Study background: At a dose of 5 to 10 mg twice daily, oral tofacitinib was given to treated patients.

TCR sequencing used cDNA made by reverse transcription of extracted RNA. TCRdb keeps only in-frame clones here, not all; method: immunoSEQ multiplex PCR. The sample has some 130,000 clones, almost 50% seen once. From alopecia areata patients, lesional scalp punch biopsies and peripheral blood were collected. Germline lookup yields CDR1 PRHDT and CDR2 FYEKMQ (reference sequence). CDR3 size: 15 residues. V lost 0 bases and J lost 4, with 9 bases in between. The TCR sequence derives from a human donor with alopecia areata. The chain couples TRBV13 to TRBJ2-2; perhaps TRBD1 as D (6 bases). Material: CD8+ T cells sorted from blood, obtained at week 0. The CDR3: CASSLGPGATGELFF. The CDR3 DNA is TGTGCCAGCAGCTTAGGGCCAGGGGCCACCGGGGAGCTGTTTTTT.